These 27 T cell receptor beta chains were sequenced from one sample in a study of technical replicates of blood from a handful of donors (dated by TCRdb to about 2017). The library came from the immunoSEQ multiplex PCR assay. TCRdb obtained this table from immuneACCESS and retained in-frame rearrangements with V and J assigned. These tables miss some clones; where compared with another copy, unresolved V genes account for less than half of the shortfall, and the remainder is unexplained. The sample contains about 74,000 clones, 95% of them found a single time. The ten largest clonotypes hold approximately 0.26% of the sample. The sample taken for sequencing was T cells isolated from PBMCs. These TCRs come from a human donor in good health.

The CDR3 loop reads CASSSGQFYNEQFF. CDR3 coding DNA: TGTGCCAGCAGTTCGGGACAGTTCTACAATGAGCAGTTCTTC. The chain carries TRBV6-5 and TRBJ2-1; 7 bases fit TRBD1. V lost 4 bases to trimming and J lost 3 bases; unmatched junction nucleotides: 3. Germline loops: CDR1 MNHEY, CDR2 SVGAGI. The CDR3 has 14 residues.

This sequence joins TRBV14 and TRBJ2-7; D perhaps matches TRBD1 (5 bases). The CDR3 loop spans 16 amino acids. The germline V gene has CDR1 SGHDN and CDR2 FVKESK. V lost 1 base, J lost 2 bases, and 15 bases lay in between. The CDR3 nucleotides read TGTGCCAGCAGCCAAGGGATAGGGGCTCTGACCTACGAGCAGTACTTC. Its protein is CASSQGIGALTYEQYF.

The chain uses TRBV10-1 and TRBJ2-2; D is perhaps TRBD2 (5 bases). CDR1 and CDR2 from the germline V gene are WNHNN and SYGVQD (reference sequence). This CDR3 has 15 amino acids. Trimming cost V 3 bases and J 7 bases, with 15 bases left between them. CDR3: CASSEGPTRVGELFF. The CDR3 DNA reads as TGCGCCAGCAGTGAAGGCCCCACTAGGGTCGGGGAGCTGTTTTTT.

V and J are TRBV7-8 and TRBJ1-2; the D is unclear. Germline CDR1 SGHVS, CDR2 FQNEAQ. The CDR3 consists of 15 residues. The V gene lost 4 bases and the J gene lost 8 bases, with 20 bases spanning the gap. The CDR3 nucleotides are TGTGCCAGCAGCTATGATTCACCTCCAACGAGGGGCTACACCTTC. It translates to CASSYDSPPTRGYTF.

This chain uses TRBV28 with TRBJ1-5, with D uncertain. This CDR3 spans 14 amino acids. Trimming pared 7 bases from V and 6 bases from J, leaving 16 bases between. Germline lookup yields CDR1 MDHEN and CDR2 SYDVKM. CDR3 nucleotides: TGTGCCAGCATTTCAGGAGGCATTAGTCAGCCCCAGCATTTT. It yields the protein CASISGGISQPQHF.

V is TRBV11-3 and J is TRBJ1-2, with D tentatively TRBD1 (6 bases). The CDR3 length is 16 residues. The V gene lost 0 bases and the J gene lost 4 bases, with 15 bases spanning the gap. The V gene's germline CDR1 is SGHNT and CDR2 YENEEA. The CDR3 loop is CASSLDSDRSFYGYTF. In DNA form, the CDR3 reads TGTGCCAGCAGCTTAGATAGCGACAGGTCCTTCTATGGCTACACCTTC.

The chain uses TRBV28 and TRBJ2-3; D not certain. With 6 bases removed from V and 7 bases from J, the gap between germline ends came to 11 bases. The germline V gene has CDR1 MDHEN and CDR2 SYDVKM. CDR3 length: 12 amino acids. DNA of the CDR3: TGTGCCAGCAGCTCAGCGCCAAATACGCAGTATTTT. As protein: CASSSAPNTQYF.

V and J are TRBV7-9 and TRBJ1-2, with 11 bases that match TRBD1. With V trimmed by 4 bases and J by 2 bases, 0 bases remained unmatched. This CDR3 spans 14 amino acids. Germline CDR1 and CDR2: SEHNR and FQNEAQ (reference sequence). CDR3 loop: CASSWTGGNYGYTF. The CDR3 region has the DNA TGTGCCAGCAGCTGGACAGGGGGCAACTATGGCTACACCTTC.

This chain connects TRBV7-9 to TRBJ1-1, with TRBD1 as a possible D gene (5 bases). This CDR3 contains 12 residues. V was trimmed by 1 base and J by 11 bases, leaving 11 bases between them. The germline V gene has CDR1 SEHNR and CDR2 FQNEAQ (reference sequence). The CDR3 here is CASSLGGPSAFF. As DNA, the CDR3 is TGTGCCAGCAGCTTAGGGGGCCCATCGGCTTTCTTT.

The genes are TRBV2 and TRBJ1-2; the D is unclear. The germline V gene has CDR1 SNHLY and CDR2 FYNNEI. Trimming cost V 0 bases and J 2 bases, with 10 bases left between them. CDR3 length equals 15 residues. The chain's CDR3 is CASSEANTGNYGYTF. The CDR3 DNA sequence: TGTGCCAGCAGTGAAGCCAACACGGGGAACTATGGCTACACCTTC.

This clone showed up just once. This sequence joins TRBV6-1 and TRBJ1-1; D is unresolved. The V and J ends lost 2 bases and 6 bases respectively, with 22 bases between them. The length of the CDR3 is 17 residues. Germline loops: CDR1 MNHNS, CDR2 SASEGT. In DNA, the CDR3 is TGTGCCAGCAGTGAATTGGCAAGAGGAGGGCTAGTCCCTGAAGCTTTCTTT. Protein sequence: CASSELARGGLVPEAFF.

This sequence joins TRBV5-1 and TRBJ2-7; TRBD1 might be the D (5 bases). The CDR3 has 15 amino acids. V shed 4 bases and J shed 3 bases, with 17 bases lying between them. The germline V gene encodes CDR1 SGHRS and CDR2 YFSETQ. The CDR3 DNA reads as TGCGCCAGCAGCCCCCAGGGTTATTCCTTCTACGAGCAGTACTTC. Its translation: CASSPQGYSFYEQYF.

V gene TRBV9 combines with J gene TRBJ2-5; the D gene is possibly TRBD1 (6 bases). Trimming left V 0 bases short and J 5 bases short, with 14 bases between. This CDR3 is 15 amino acids long. Germline V gene lookup returns CDR1 SGDLS and CDR2 YYNGEE. The CDR3 here is CASSVAGDYYETQYF. CDR3 DNA: TGTGCCAGCAGCGTAGCAGGGGATTATTATGAGACCCAGTACTTC.

The V call is TRBV10-3, the J call TRBJ2-3; TRBD2 matches 7 bases. CDR1 ENHRY and CDR2 SYGVKD come from the germline V gene. The CDR3 is 14 residues long. The trim removed 6 bases at V and 0 bases at J, leaving 3 bases unmatched. The CDR3 protein is CAIRPSGSTDTQYF. The CDR3 bases are TGTGCCATCAGGCCTAGCGGAAGCACAGATACGCAGTATTTT.

This clone was seen a single time. This chain's CDR3 is CASSHPEDSGNEQFF. CDR3 nucleotide sequence: TGTGCCAGCAGCCACCCAGAGGACAGTGGTAATGAGCAGTTCTTC. The chain links TRBV27 to TRBJ2-1, with TRBD1 as a possible D gene (6 bases). Deletions cut 6 bases from V and 7 bases from J, with 19 bases between. Germline V gene data show CDR1 as MNHEY and CDR2 as SMNVEV (reference sequence). This CDR3 has 15 residues.

The genes are TRBV5-4 and TRBJ1-2, with 9 bases that match TRBD1. CDR1 and CDR2 (germline): SGHNT, YYREEE (reference sequence). The CDR3 has 15 amino acids. The ends lost 7 bases at V and 4 bases at J; junction bases unmatched: 11. The CDR3 spells CASCPGTGTFYGYTF. CDR3 in DNA: TGTGCCAGCTGCCCCGGGACAGGGACTTTCTATGGCTACACCTTC. Full variable domain (remainder filled in from reference TRBV5-4 and TRBJ1-2): ETGVTQSPTHLIKTRGQQVTLRCSSQSGHNTVSWYQQALGQGPQFIFQYYREEENGRGNFPPRFSGLQFPNYSSELNVNALELDDSALYLCASCPGTGTFYGYTFGSGTRLTVV.

Here the CDR3 reads CASSLLGGLTAYGYTF. The CDR3 DNA follows: TGTGCCAGCAGTTTATTGGGGGGACTGACGGCGTATGGCTACACCTTC. The chain is built from TRBV27 and TRBJ1-2; D perhaps matches TRBD1 (5 bases). The CDR3 is 16 amino acids. V lost 1 base, J lost 5 bases, and 17 bases lay in between. Germline V gene data show CDR1 as MNHEY and CDR2 as SMNVEV (reference sequence).

The rearrangement links TRBV14 to TRBJ2-2; 7 bases are shared with TRBD1. CDR3 size: 16 residues. The ends lost 4 bases at V and 5 bases at J; junction bases unmatched: 10. The V gene's germline CDR1 is SGHDN and CDR2 FVKESK. CDR3 residues: CASSLRTGVGTGELFF. The CDR3 nucleotides read TGTGCCAGCAGCCTCCGGACAGGTGTTGGGACCGGGGAGCTGTTTTTT.

The chain couples TRBV4-1 to TRBJ2-3, with 9 bases that match TRBD2. Germline-derived CDR1 and CDR2 are MGHRA and YSYEKL. V dropped 4 bases and J dropped 4; count of bases not matched to a gene: 3. The CDR3 consists of 14 residues. The chain's CDR3 is CASSPGLASDTQYF. The DNA for the CDR3 is TGCGCCAGCAGCCCGGGACTAGCTTCAGATACGCAGTATTTT.

V usage is TRBV5-1 and J usage is TRBJ2-5, with D maybe TRBD2 (6 bases). The V end was cut by 3 bases, the J end by 9 bases, with 18 bases between. Germline V gene lookup returns CDR1 SGHRS and CDR2 YFSETQ. The CDR3 contains 14 residues. The CDR3 reads CASSSSSGVLAQYF. DNA of the CDR3: TGCGCCAGCAGCTCCAGTAGCGGCGTTTTGGCCCAGTACTTC.

This rearrangement joins TRBV5-1 to TRBJ2-2; 7 positions agree with TRBD1. Losses at the gene ends were 0 bases for V and 7 bases for J; bases not matched to a gene: 3. The CDR3 extends over 14 amino acids. The germline gives CDR1 SGHRS, CDR2 YFSETQ. CDR3 in amino acids: CASSLVRGYGELFF. DNA for the CDR3: TGCGCCAGCAGCTTGGTCAGGGGGTACGGGGAGCTGTTTTTT.

The V gene is TRBV18, the J gene TRBJ2-7; the match to TRBD1 covers 10 bases. This CDR3 is 15 amino acids long. CDR1 is KGHSH and CDR2 is LQKENI in the germline V gene. V lost 4 bases, J lost 9 bases, and 12 bases stayed unmatched. The CDR3 region has the DNA TGTGCCAGCTCACGGGGGACAGGGGCAAATCGGGGGCAGTACTTC. This sequence encodes CASSRGTGANRGQYF.

The rearrangement uses TRBV5-6 and TRBJ2-7, with a tentative D call TRBD2 (6 bases). This CDR3 contains 18 residues. Germline CDR1 and CDR2: SGHDT and YYEEEE. The ends were cut back, 4 bases at V and 0 bases at J, with 23 bases in the middle. CDR3: CASSPGVGFLLPSYEQYF. The CDR3 coding sequence is TGTGCCAGCAGCCCGGGAGTTGGTTTTCTACTCCCCTCCTACGAGCAGTACTTC.

The V and J genes are TRBV28 and TRBJ2-1; 10 bases agree with TRBD1. The CDR3 spans 15 residues. Germline loops: CDR1 MDHEN, CDR2 SYDVKM. V lost 8 bases and J lost 4; bases outside the gene matches: 8. CDR3 amino acids: CASVTGTGAYNEQFF. The CDR3 nucleotides read TGTGCCAGCGTAACCGGGACAGGGGCATACAATGAGCAGTTCTTC.

This chain uses TRBV19 with TRBJ2-7, with a tentative D call TRBD2 (7 bases). The CDR3 is 16 residues long. The germline gives CDR1 LNHDA, CDR2 SQIVND (reference sequence). Trimming took off 4 bases at V and 0 bases at J, with 16 bases between the two ends. CDR3 nucleotides: TGTGCCAGTAGTACCCTAGGGAGGGGGACCTCCTACGAGCAGTACTTC. Amino acids: CASSTLGRGTSYEQYF.

This chain connects TRBV19 to TRBJ2-7; tentative D call: TRBD1 (6 bases). The length of the CDR3 is 14 residues. V lost 3 bases and J lost 3, with 12 bases in between. Germline V CDR1 and CDR2: LNHDA, SQIVND (reference sequence). CDR3 DNA sequence: TGTGCCAGTAGTATTCGGCAGGGGAGCTACGAGCAGTACTTC. It encodes CASSIRQGSYEQYF.

A note on this clone: At one end, the junction sequence differs from germline, possibly due to a read error. The chain recombines TRBV7-7 with TRBJ2-7, with 9 bases fitting TRBD1. The CDR3 has 15 residues. CDR1 is SSHAT, CDR2 FNYEAQ, per germline (reference sequence). CDR3 protein: CASSSGDREAYEQYF. The CDR3 coding sequence is TGTGCTAGCAGCTCCGGGGACAGGGAGGCCTACGAGCAGTACTTC.